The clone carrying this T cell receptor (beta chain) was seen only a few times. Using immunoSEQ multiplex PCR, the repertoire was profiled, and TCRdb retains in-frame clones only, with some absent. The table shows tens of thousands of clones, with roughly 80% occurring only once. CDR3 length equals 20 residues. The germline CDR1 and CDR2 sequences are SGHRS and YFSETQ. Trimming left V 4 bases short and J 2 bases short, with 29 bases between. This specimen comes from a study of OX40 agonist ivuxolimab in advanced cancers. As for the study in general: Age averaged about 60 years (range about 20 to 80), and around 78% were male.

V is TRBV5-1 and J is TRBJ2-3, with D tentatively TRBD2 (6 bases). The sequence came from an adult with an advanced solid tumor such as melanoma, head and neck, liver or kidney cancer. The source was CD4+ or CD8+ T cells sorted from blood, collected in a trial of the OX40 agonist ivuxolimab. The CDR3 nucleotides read TGCGCCAGCAGCCAGATTACCTGGACGGACTATCCCTTCCCCACAGATACGCAGTATTTT. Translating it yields CASSQITWTDYPFPTDTQYF.